The 28 T cell receptor beta chains in this list originate from one sample, sequenced in a study of technical replicates of blood from a few donors. TCRdb's table, derived via immunoSEQ multiplex PCR, lists solely in-frame clones and lacks some. Of 91,000 or so clones in the sample, 95% were seen once. Sequences were obtained from T cells isolated from PBMCs. The receptors originated from a human donor in good health.

The chain is built from TRBV9 and TRBJ1-6; TRBD1 might be the D (6 bases). CDR1 SGDLS and CDR2 YYNGEE come from the germline V gene. Between the trimmed V and J ends, which lost 2 bases and 10 bases, there was a span of 13 bases. This CDR3 has 14 residues. CDR3 sequence reads: CASSVGQLGSPLHF. In nucleotides, the CDR3 is TGTGCCAGCAGCGTCGGACAGCTGGGGTCACCCCTCCACTTT.

The V call is TRBV7-6, the J call TRBJ2-3; 7 bases fit TRBD2. The CDR3 extends over 16 amino acids. V was pared by 6 bases and J by 5 bases, with 14 bases of the junction left unmatched. Germline CDR1 reads SGHVS; CDR2 reads FNYEAQ. This chain's CDR3 is CASSTIRGRALDTQYF. CDR3 coding DNA: TGTGCCAGCAGTACCATTCGGGGGAGGGCCCTAGATACGCAGTATTTT.

This clone appeared once. The CDR3 sequence is CASSQDSGYTF. As DNA, the CDR3 is TGCGCCAGCAGCCAAGATTCAGGCTACACCTTC. This rearrangement joins TRBV4-1 to TRBJ1-2; D remains unclear. V was cut by 0 bases and J by 8 bases, with 4 bases left in between. This CDR3 has 11 amino acids. Germline loops: CDR1 MGHRA, CDR2 YSYEKL.

This clone was picked up one time. J is TRBJ2-1 and V is TRBV18; D is perhaps TRBD2 (5 bases). The germline gives CDR1 KGHSH, CDR2 LQKENI. Trimming cost V 1 base and J 0 bases, with 16 bases left between them. This CDR3 is built from 18 residues. DNA for the CDR3: TGTGCCAGCTCACCACAGGACTTTGGGAGTGGCTCCTACAATGAGCAGTTCTTC. The encoded protein is CASSPQDFGSGSYNEQFF. Complete variable domain (other parts from reference TRBV18 and TRBJ2-1): NAGVMQNPRHLVRRRGQEARLRCSPMKGHSHVYWYRQLPEEGLKFMVYLQKENIIDESGMPKERFSAEFPKEGPSILRIQQVVRGDSAAYFCASSPQDFGSGSYNEQFFGPGTRLTVL.

The V call is TRBV6-6, the J call TRBJ2-7; TRBD1 might be the D (6 bases). Deletions cut 5 bases from V and 7 bases from J, with 12 bases between. The CDR3 is made up of 12 amino acids. Germline V gives CDR1 MNHNY, CDR2 SVGAGI (reference sequence). The CDR3 nucleotides read TGTGCCAGCAGTAAAACGGACAGAGAGCAGTACTTC. It translates to CASSKTDREQYF.

This clone came up once. The V gene is TRBV5-4, the J gene TRBJ2-1; 10 nucleotides line up with TRBD2. Germline V gene lookup returns CDR1 SGHNT and CDR2 YYREEE (reference sequence). V lost 2 bases, J lost 9 bases, and 5 bases stayed unmatched. The CDR3 runs to 14 residues. The CDR3 spells CASSFPQREGEQFF. The CDR3 DNA reads TGTGCCAGCAGCTTTCCTCAGCGGGAGGGTGAGCAGTTCTTC.

The chain links TRBV7-8 to TRBJ1-1; tentatively, D is TRBD1 (6 bases). This CDR3 contains 15 residues. The germline CDR1 and CDR2 sequences are SGHVS and FQNEAQ. V lost 6 bases and J 1 base, leaving 15 bases between the germline ends. The CDR3 nucleotides read TGTGCCAGCAGTGAGACACAGGGATGGAACACTGAAGCTTTCTTT. This sequence encodes CASSETQGWNTEAFF.

The CDR3 nucleotides are TGTGCCAGCAGTCCCCCTCACACCTTC. This sequence encodes CASSPPHTF. This chain joins TRBV6-1 and TRBJ1-2; the D is unclear. V was clipped by 5 bases and J by 12 bases, with 7 bases between them. The CDR3 has 9 amino acids. CDR1 and CDR2 from the germline V gene are MNHNS and SASEGT.

The chain is built from TRBV5-1 and TRBJ2-3, with D hard to call. The CDR3 consists of 12 residues. V dropped 0 bases and J dropped 10 bases, with 9 bases sitting between them. Germline V gene lookup returns CDR1 SGHRS and CDR2 YFSETQ. In nucleotides, the CDR3 is TGCGCCAGCAGCTTGGACAGATGGTCGCAGTATTTT. Its protein is CASSLDRWSQYF.

This sequence joins TRBV28 and TRBJ2-7; 8 bases map to TRBD2. Trimming at V came to 5 bases and at J to 7 bases, leaving 13 bases not matched to a gene. CDR1 and CDR2 (germline): MDHEN, SYDVKM. CDR3 length equals 15 residues. The CDR3 nucleotides read TGTGCCAGCAGTCCCTTTCGAGCGGGAGCGCATGAGCAGTACTTC. Amino acids: CASSPFRAGAHEQYF.

The V gene is TRBV5-4, the J gene TRBJ2-5; 10 bases agree with TRBD2. The CDR3 sequence is 17 residues long. Germline V CDR1 and CDR2: SGHNT, YYREEE (reference sequence). J gave up 3 bases and V 4 bases, and 12 bases lay outside the gene matches. CDR3 nucleotides: TGTGCCAGCAGCGCTCCTATGATTACTAGCGGGGAAGAGACCCAGTACTTC. Its translation is CASSAPMITSGEETQYF.

This rearrangement joins TRBV6-1 to TRBJ1-1; TRBD1 might be the D (5 bases). Germline CDR1 is MNHNS and CDR2 is SASEGT. The CDR3 has 13 residues. Trimming cost V 5 bases and J 1 base, with 8 bases left between them. CDR3 protein: CASSPTANTEAFF. CDR3 nucleotide sequence: TGTGCCAGCAGTCCGACAGCGAACACTGAAGCTTTCTTT.

The chain combines TRBV29-1 with TRBJ1-1; 7 bases are a match to TRBD1. In germline, CDR1 is SQVTM, CDR2 ANQGSEA. Trimming took 7 bases from V and 0 from J; bases not matched to a gene: 5. The CDR3 totals 13 residues. CDR3 in amino acids: CSAQGQLNTEAFF. Written as DNA, the CDR3 is TGCAGCGCGCAGGGACAGTTGAACACTGAAGCTTTCTTT. Full variable domain (outside the CDR3, taken from reference TRBV29-1 and TRBJ1-1): SAVISQKPSRDICQRGTSLTIQCQVDSQVTMMFWYRQQPGQSLTLIATANQGSEATYESGFVIDKFPISRPNLTFSTLTVSNMSPEDSSIYLCSAQGQLNTEAFFGQGTRLTVV.

This chain joins TRBV7-7 and TRBJ2-5, with 11 bases matching TRBD1. The J call may be wrong; the DNA end is better matched by TRBJ2-7. The V gene's germline CDR1 is SSHAT and CDR2 FNYEAQ (reference sequence). The length of the CDR3 is 16 residues. CDR3 in DNA: TGTGCCAGCAGCCCAACCGCCGGGACAGGGGGCTACGAGCAGTACTTC. Protein sequence: CASSPTAGTGGYEQYF.

The rearrangement joins TRBV6-5 to TRBJ2-7; 9 bases are a match to TRBD1. The germline gives CDR1 MNHEY, CDR2 SVGAGI. The V and J ends lost 2 bases and 2 bases, in that order; junction bases with no gene match: 7. The CDR3 covers 16 residues. CDR3 amino acids: CASSYEGQGTAYEQYF. CDR3 sequence (DNA): TGTGCCAGCAGTTACGAGGGACAGGGTACCGCCTACGAGCAGTACTTC.

The chain is built from TRBV5-6 and TRBJ2-7; 14 nucleotides align to TRBD2. The V gene end was trimmed by 4 bases and the J gene end by 3 bases; junction bases not matched to a gene: 9. Germline V gene lookup returns CDR1 SGHDT and CDR2 YYEEEE. The CDR3 runs to 17 residues. Here the CDR3 DNA reads TGTGCCAGCAGCCCGGGACTAGCGGGAGCTTGGGGCTACGAGCAGTACTTC. Translation gives CASSPGLAGAWGYEQYF.

CDR3 bases: TGTGCTAGTGGTTTGAGAACCGGACAGGAAAGCTCCTACAATGAGCAGTTCTTC. It codes for CASGLRTGQESSYNEQFF. This chain links TRBV12-5 with TRBJ2-1; TRBD1 aligns across 7 bases. Trimming removed 2 bases from V and 0 bases from J; junction bases left unmatched: 10. CDR1 LGHNT and CDR2 FRNRAP come from the germline V gene. The CDR3 has 18 amino acids.

This clone has only one observation. V and J are TRBV7-3 and TRBJ2-7; 7 nucleotides align to TRBD1. CDR3 length: 16 residues. The germline V gene has CDR1 SGHTA and CDR2 FQGTGA. J was trimmed by 11 bases and V by 4 bases; bases with no gene match: 20. As DNA, the CDR3 is TGTGCCAGCAGCTCCCAGACCGGGACAGCGAACCCACTGGAGTACTTC. The encoded protein is CASSSQTGTANPLEYF.

The chain links TRBV5-1 to TRBJ2-7; D unclear. In germline, CDR1 is SGHRS, CDR2 YFSETQ. The CDR3 sequence is 14 residues long. V was pared by 3 bases and J by 6 bases, with 16 bases between. CDR3 nucleotides: TGCGCCAGCAGCTCCCCAGACACCGCTGGCGAGCAGTACTTC. Amino acids: CASSSPDTAGEQYF.

V gene TRBV7-3 combines with J gene TRBJ1-2; 9 bases agree with TRBD1. Germline assignment: CDR1 SGHTA and CDR2 FQGTGA. V lost 6 bases, J lost 4 bases, and 6 bases stayed unmatched. The CDR3 extends over 14 amino acids. The DNA for the CDR3 is TGTGCCAGCAGTAGGGGACAGGGCGGCTATGGCTACACCTTC. Its protein product is CASSRGQGGYGYTF.

The chain combines TRBV1 with TRBJ2-3; the D call in the table, TRBD1, was not verified against the DNA. TRBV1 is labeled a pseudogene. The CDR3 extends over 20 amino acids. The CDR3 here is CTSSRLEGQPCRLSTDTQYF. Written as DNA, the CDR3 is TGCACCAGCAGCCGCCTTGAGGGACAGCCCTGCCGCCTAAGCACAGATACGCAGTATTTT.

The chain has TRBV4-1 and TRBJ1-1; a possible D gene is TRBD1 (5 bases). Germline CDR1 is MGHRA and CDR2 is YSYEKL. Trimming left V 1 base short and J 3 bases short, with 12 bases between. This CDR3 is built from 15 residues. The CDR3 reads CASSQASRVDTEAFF. For the CDR3, the DNA is TGCGCCAGCAGCCAAGCTTCCAGGGTGGACACTGAAGCTTTCTTT.

This rearrangement joins TRBV11-3 to TRBJ1-2; 9 positions match TRBD1. V lost 1 base and J lost 3; bases outside the gene matches: 12. Looked up from germline, CDR1 is SGHNT and CDR2 is YENEEA. This CDR3 contains 18 residues. The CDR3, as DNA: TGTGCCAGCAGCTTAGCCAGATCAGGGACAGGGTTTGACTATGGCTACACCTTC. Its protein product is CASSLARSGTGFDYGYTF.

The rearrangement links TRBV7-9 to TRBJ1-1, with a weak D call TRBD1 (5 bases). The length of the CDR3 is 13 residues. Germline V gene lookup returns CDR1 SEHNR and CDR2 FQNEAQ (reference sequence). Trimming shortened V by 5 bases and J by 5 bases, and 12 bases separated the two germline ends. For the CDR3, the DNA is TGTGCCAGCAGCACCCCCGGGGGGACTGAAGCTTTCTTT. Encoded protein: CASSTPGGTEAFF.

V usage is TRBV30 and J usage is TRBJ2-3; 7 bases are shared with TRBD2. The junction had 6 bases not matched to a gene; V was cut back by 2 bases and J by 1 base. CDR3 size: 15 residues. Germline CDR1 is GTSNPN and CDR2 is SVGIG (reference sequence). The CDR3 region has the DNA TGTGCCTGGAGTTTAGGGCTAGCGGGCACAGATACGCAGTATTTT. Protein sequence: CAWSLGLAGTDTQYF.

This clone showed up just a few times. The genes are TRBV20-1 and TRBJ2-5; possible D gene TRBD2, 6 bases. The CDR3 runs to 11 residues. V gave up 5 bases and J gave up 7 bases, with 11 bases separating them. CDR1 and CDR2 from the germline V gene are DFQATT and SNEGSKA (reference sequence). CDR3 protein: CSAWDWGTQYF. CDR3 sequence (DNA): TGCAGTGCTTGGGACTGGGGGACCCAGTACTTC.

This clone was detected once. The rearrangement links TRBV6-5 to TRBJ1-1; weak D call: TRBD1 (5 bases). Looked up from germline, CDR1 is MNHEY and CDR2 is SVGAGI. V was pared by 0 bases and J by 3 bases, with 14 bases between. This CDR3 is 16 amino acids long. CDR3: CASSYSQGIRDTEAFF. DNA of the CDR3: TGTGCCAGCAGTTACTCGCAGGGAATAAGGGACACTGAAGCTTTCTTT.

The gene calls are TRBV5-1 and TRBJ1-1, with 8 bases aligning to TRBD1. The CDR3 is 16 amino acids. Germline V gene sequence: CDR1 SGHRS, CDR2 YFSETQ. V dropped 4 bases and J dropped 5; count of bases not matched to a gene: 13. The CDR3 protein is CASSREQGAGATEAFF. CDR3 sequence (DNA): TGCGCCAGCAGCAGAGAGCAGGGGGCCGGGGCGACTGAAGCTTTCTTT.